This T cell receptor beta chain was retrieved from a study of blood T cell repertoires in COVID-19. Method: immunoSEQ multiplex PCR; TCRdb's copy keeps in-frame clones and lacks some. The sample consists of fewer than 300,000 clones, about nine tenths of them appearing once. CDR3 length: 15 amino acids. After removal of 5 bases from V and 0 bases from J, the junction contained 6 bases not matched to a gene. Germline CDR1 is MDHEN and CDR2 is SYDVKM. This clone was counted a single time. This TCR was recovered from a woman between 40 and 50 years old who had recovered from COVID-19. The sequenced material came from peripheral blood. This chain joins TRBV28 and TRBJ1-2; 7 nucleotides match TRBD1. Written as DNA, the CDR3 is TGTGCCAGCAGTCATGACGACAGGGCTAACTATGGCTACACCTTC. It specifies CASSHDDRANYGYTF.